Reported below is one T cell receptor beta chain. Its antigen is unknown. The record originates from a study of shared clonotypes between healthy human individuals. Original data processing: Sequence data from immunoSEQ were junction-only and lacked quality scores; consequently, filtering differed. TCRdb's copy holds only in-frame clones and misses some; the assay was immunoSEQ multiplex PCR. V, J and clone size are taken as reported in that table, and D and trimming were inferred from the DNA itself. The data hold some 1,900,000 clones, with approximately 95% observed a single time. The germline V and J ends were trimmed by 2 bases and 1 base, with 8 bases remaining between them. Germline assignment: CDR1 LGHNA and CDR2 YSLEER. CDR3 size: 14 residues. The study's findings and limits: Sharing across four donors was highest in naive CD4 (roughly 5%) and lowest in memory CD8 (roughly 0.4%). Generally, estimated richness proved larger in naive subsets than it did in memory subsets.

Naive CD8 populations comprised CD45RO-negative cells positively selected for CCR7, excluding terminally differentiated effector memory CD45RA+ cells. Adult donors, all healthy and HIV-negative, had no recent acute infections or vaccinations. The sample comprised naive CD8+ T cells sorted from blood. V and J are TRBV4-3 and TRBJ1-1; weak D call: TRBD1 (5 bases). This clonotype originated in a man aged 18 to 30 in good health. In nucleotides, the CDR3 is TGCGCCAGCAGCCAACACGGGACGAACACTGAAGCTTTCTTT. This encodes CASSQHGTNTEAFF.